A selection of T cell receptor beta chains follows, all from one sample in a study of blood T cell repertoires in COVID-19. Assay used: immunoSEQ multiplex PCR; TCRdb lists only in-frame clones, some missing. This sample has roughly 360,000 clones, with 85% to 90% found just once. Sequencing was performed on PBMCs or T cells enriched from blood (not recorded which). These receptors were taken from a woman aged 30 to 39 with acute COVID-19. Both conserved end residues are part of each CDR3. The D gene is left open where the match is weak. A row's size may be missing; if present it is once, few, many or a size class.

TRBV9	TRBD2	-	TRBJ2-3	TGTGCCAGCAGCGTTGGACTAGCGGGGGTGGGGCAGTATTTT	CASSVGLAGVGQYF
TRBV10-2	-	few	TRBJ2-2	TGCGCCAGCTCGGGAAGTCTAGGCACCGGGGAGCTGTTTTTT	CASSGSLGTGELFF
TRBV12-5	TRBD1	-	TRBJ1-1	TGTGCTAGTGGTTTGGAATCCGGGACAGGGAGTCGAGCTTTCTTT	CASGLESGTGSRAFF
TRBV5-1	-	-	TRBJ2-5	TGCGCCAGCAGCGAACTCCGTAGCAACCAAGAGACCCAGTACTTC	CASSELRSNQETQYF
TRBV28	-	-	TRBJ1-1	TGTGCCAGCATAGACACTGAAGCTTTCTTT	CASIDTEAFF
TRBV11-2	-	-	TRBJ2-7	TGTGCCAGCAGCTTAGTGCAGGGTCCAACCTACGAGCAGTACTTC	CASSLVQGPTYEQYF
TRBV5-1	TRBD2	once	TRBJ2-2	TGCGCCAGCAGCTTGGTCGCTAGCGGGTCCGGGGAGCTGTTTTTT	CASSLVASGSGELFF
TRBV6-5	-	-	TRBJ2-7	TGTGCCAGCAGTTACGCAGGTCAGGGGCCCTACGAGCAGTACTTC	CASSYAGQGPYEQYF
TRBV7-9	TRBD1	-	TRBJ2-5	TGTGCCAGCAGCGGACCGACGCAGGGGGCCGAAGAGACCCAGTACTTC	CASSGPTQGAEETQYF
TRBV2	TRBD2	-	TRBJ2-1	TGTGCCAGCAATGTTCTAGCGGTAGTAGGTGAGCAGTTCTTC	CASNVLAVVGEQFF
TRBV5-6	TRBD1	once	TRBJ1-1	TGTGCCAGCAGCACACCGGGACAGGGGAACACTGAAGCTTTCTTT	CASSTPGQGNTEAFF
TRBV12-3/TRBV12-4	-	-	TRBJ1-1	TGTGCCAGCAGTTTACGGGGCACTGAAGCTTTCTTT	CASSLRGTEAFF
TRBV6-1	-	-	TRBJ1-4	TGTGCCAGCAGTGAACCCTCGAGGGAAAAACTGTTTTTT	CASSEPSREKLFF
TRBV6-1	TRBD2	-	TRBJ2-7	TGTGCCAGTAGTGCTAGCGGGGGAGCGCCTTCCTACGAGCAGTACTTC	CASSASGGAPSYEQYF
TRBV5-1	-	once	TRBJ1-3	TGCGCCAGCAGCCCCCAAACAGGCTACTCTGGAAACACCATATATTTT	CASSPQTGYSGNTIYF
TRBV6-4	TRBD1	once	TRBJ1-1	TGTGCCAGCAGTAAGACAGGGTACACTGAAGCTTTCTTT	CASSKTGYTEAFF
TRBV18	TRBD1	-	TRBJ1-2	TGTGCCAGCTCACCGGGACAGGGAAACTATGGCTACACCTTC	CASSPGQGNYGYTF
TRBV2	-	once	TRBJ2-7	TGTGCCAGCAGCGTGACAGCCCCCTACGAGCAGTACTTC	CASSVTAPYEQYF